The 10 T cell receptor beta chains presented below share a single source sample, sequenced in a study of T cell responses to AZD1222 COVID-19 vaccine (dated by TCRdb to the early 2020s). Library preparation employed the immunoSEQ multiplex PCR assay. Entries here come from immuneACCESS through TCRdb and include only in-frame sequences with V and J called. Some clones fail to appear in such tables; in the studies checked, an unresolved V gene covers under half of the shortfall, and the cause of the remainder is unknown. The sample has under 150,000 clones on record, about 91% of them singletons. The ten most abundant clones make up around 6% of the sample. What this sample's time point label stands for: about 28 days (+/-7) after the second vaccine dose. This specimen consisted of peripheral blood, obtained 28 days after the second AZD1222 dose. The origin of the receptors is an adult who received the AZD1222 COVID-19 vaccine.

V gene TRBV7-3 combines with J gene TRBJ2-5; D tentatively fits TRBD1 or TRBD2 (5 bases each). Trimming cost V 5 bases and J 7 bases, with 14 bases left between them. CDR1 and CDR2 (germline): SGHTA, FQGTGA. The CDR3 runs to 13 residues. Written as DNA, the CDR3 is TGTGCCAGCAGCCTCAGGGACGGCGGGACCCAGTACTTC. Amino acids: CASSLRDGGTQYF.

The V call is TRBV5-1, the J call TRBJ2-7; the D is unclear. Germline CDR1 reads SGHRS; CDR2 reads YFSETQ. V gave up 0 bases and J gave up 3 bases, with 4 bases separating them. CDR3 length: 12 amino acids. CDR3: CASSLGHYEQYF. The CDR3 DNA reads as TGCGCCAGCAGCTTGGGGCACTACGAGCAGTACTTC.

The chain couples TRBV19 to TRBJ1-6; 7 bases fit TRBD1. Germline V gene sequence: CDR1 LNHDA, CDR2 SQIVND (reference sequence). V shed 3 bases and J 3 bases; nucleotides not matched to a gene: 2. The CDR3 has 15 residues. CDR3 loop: CASSMGQSYNSPLHF. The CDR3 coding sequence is TGTGCCAGTAGTATGGGACAGAGCTATAATTCACCCCTCCACTTT.

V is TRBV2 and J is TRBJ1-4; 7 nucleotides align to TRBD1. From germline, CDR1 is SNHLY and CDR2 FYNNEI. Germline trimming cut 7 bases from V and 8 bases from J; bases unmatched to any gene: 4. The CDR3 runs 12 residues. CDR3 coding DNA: TGTGCCAGCAACAGGGGTGGGGAAAAACTGTTTTTT. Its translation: CASNRGGEKLFF. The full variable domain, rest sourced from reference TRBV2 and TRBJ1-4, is EPEVTQTPSHQVTQMGQEVILRCVPISNHLYFYWYRQILGQKVEFLVSFYNNEISEKSEIFDDQFSVERPDGSNFTLKIRSTKLEDSAMYFCASNRGGEKLFFGSGTQLSVL.

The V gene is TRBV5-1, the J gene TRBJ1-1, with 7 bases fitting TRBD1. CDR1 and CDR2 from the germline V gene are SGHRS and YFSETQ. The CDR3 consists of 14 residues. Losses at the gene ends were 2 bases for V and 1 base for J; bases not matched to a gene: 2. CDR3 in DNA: TGCGCCAGCAGCTTACGGGACAGGAACACTGAAGCTTTCTTT. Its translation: CASSLRDRNTEAFF.

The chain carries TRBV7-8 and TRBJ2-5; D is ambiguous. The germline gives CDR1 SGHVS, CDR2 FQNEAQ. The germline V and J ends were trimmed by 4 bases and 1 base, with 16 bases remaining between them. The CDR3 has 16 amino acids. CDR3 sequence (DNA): TGTGCCAGCAGCTCCCACCGGGTGGGAACCCAAGAGACCCAGTACTTC. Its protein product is CASSSHRVGTQETQYF.

CDR3 in amino acids: CASSRQGDSPLHF. CDR3 in DNA: TGTGCCAGCAGCCGACAGGGCGATTCACCCCTCCACTTT. The chain uses TRBV3-1 (or the pseudogene TRBV3-2) and TRBJ1-6, with TRBD1 matching 7 bases. The ends lost 4 bases at V and 8 bases at J; junction bases unmatched: 2. The CDR3 runs to 13 residues. Per the germline V gene, CDR1 is LGHDT and CDR2 is YNNKEL (reference sequence).

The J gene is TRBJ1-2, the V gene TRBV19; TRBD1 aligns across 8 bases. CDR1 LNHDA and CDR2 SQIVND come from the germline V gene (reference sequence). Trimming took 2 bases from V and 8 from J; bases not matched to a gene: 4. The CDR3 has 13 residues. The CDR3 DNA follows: TGTGCCAGTAGTATACAGGGGGCGGCCGGCTACACCTTC. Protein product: CASSIQGAAGYTF.

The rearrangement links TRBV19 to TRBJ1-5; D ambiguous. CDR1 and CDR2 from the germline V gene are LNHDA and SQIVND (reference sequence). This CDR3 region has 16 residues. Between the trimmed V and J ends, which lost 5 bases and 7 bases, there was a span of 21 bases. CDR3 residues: CASSSSPQIDGQPQHF. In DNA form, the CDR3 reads TGTGCCAGTAGTTCGTCCCCACAAATCGACGGGCAGCCCCAGCATTTT.

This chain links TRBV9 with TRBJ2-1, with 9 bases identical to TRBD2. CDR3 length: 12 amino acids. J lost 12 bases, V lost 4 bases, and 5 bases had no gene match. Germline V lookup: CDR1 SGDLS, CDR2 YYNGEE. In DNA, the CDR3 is TGTGCCAGCAGCCCGGGACTAGCAGGGCAGTTCTTC. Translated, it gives CASSPGLAGQFF.